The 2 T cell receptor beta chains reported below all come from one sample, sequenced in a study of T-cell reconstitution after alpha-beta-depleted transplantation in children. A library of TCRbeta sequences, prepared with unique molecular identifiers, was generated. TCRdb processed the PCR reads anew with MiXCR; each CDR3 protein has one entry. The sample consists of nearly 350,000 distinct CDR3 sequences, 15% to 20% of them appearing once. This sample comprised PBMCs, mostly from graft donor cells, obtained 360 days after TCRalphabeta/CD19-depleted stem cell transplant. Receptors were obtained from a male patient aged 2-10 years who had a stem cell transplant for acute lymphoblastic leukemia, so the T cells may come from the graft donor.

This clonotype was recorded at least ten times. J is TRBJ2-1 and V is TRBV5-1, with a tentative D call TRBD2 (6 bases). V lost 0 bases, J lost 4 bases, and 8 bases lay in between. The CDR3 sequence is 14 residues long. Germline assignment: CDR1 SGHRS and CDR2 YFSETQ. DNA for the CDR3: TGCGCCAGCAGCTTGGGCGGACTATACAATGAGCAGTTCTTC. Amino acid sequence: CASSLGGLYNEQFF.

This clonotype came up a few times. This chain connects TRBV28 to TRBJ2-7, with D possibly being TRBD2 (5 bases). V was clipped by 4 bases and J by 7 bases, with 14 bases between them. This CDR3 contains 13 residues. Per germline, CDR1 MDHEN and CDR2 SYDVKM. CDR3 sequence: CASSSSPRGEQYF. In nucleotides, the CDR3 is TGTGCCAGCAGTTCTAGCCCCCGGGGAGAGCAGTACTTC.